These T cell receptor beta chains were read from a single sample in a study of neurological immune-mediated disorders. TCRdb called the 5' RACE reads again in MiXCR, with one record for every CDR3 protein. The data hold 35,000 to 50,000 distinct CDR3 sequences, with approximately 2.4% observed a single time. The sample consisted of PBMCs. These TCRs come from a man between 45 and 60 years old with multiple sclerosis. CDR3s include the opening cysteine and the closing phenylalanine or tryptophan. D genes are given only for firm matches. Sizes are listed as once, few, many, or a class for an expanded clone.

J gene: TRBJ2-5; D gene: NA; clone size: many; V gene: TRBV18; CDR3 protein: CASSPPAMQETQYF; CDR3 DNA: TGTGCCAGCTCACCCCCCGCGATGCAAGAGACCCAGTACTTC
J gene: TRBJ2-7; D gene: NA; clone size: many; V gene: TRBV3-1; CDR3 protein: CASSQYPRGPNEQYF; CDR3 DNA: TGTGCCAGCAGCCAATACCCGCGGGGGCCCAACGAGCAGTACTTC
J gene: TRBJ1-1; D gene: TRBD1; clone size: many; V gene: TRBV18; CDR3 protein: CASSPTGQRNTEAFF; CDR3 DNA: TGTGCCAGCTCACCGACGGGACAGCGGAACACTGAAGCTTTCTTT
J gene: TRBJ2-3; D gene: NA; clone size: many; V gene: TRBV5-1; CDR3 protein: CASSLEGKVADTQYF; CDR3 DNA: TGCGCCAGCAGCTTGGAGGGAAAGGTGGCAGATACGCAGTATTTT
J gene: TRBJ1-4; D gene: NA; clone size: many; V gene: TRBV7-9; CDR3 protein: CASSFSRAVREKLFF; CDR3 DNA: TGTGCCAGCAGCTTTAGCAGGGCCGTAAGAGAAAAACTGTTTTTT
J gene: TRBJ2-5; D gene: TRBD2; clone size: many; V gene: TRBV7-2; CDR3 protein: CASSWGVAGGLTGTQYF; CDR3 DNA: TGTGCCAGCAGCTGGGGCGTGGCGGGGGGGCTCACCGGGACCCAGTACTTC
J gene: TRBJ2-5; D gene: NA; clone size: many; V gene: TRBV4-1; CDR3 protein: CASSLEGLNRYF; CDR3 DNA: TGCGCCAGCAGTCTAGAAGGACTAAACCGATACTTC
J gene: TRBJ1-2; D gene: TRBD1; clone size: many; V gene: TRBV28; CDR3 protein: CASSSTGGDYGYTF; CDR3 DNA: TGTGCCAGCAGCAGTACAGGGGGGGACTATGGCTACACCTTC
J gene: TRBJ1-3; D gene: NA; clone size: many; V gene: TRBV7-2; CDR3 protein: CASSLSVAGALGNTIYF; CDR3 DNA: TGTGCCAGCAGCTTAAGTGTCGCAGGGGCTTTGGGAAACACCATATATTTT
J gene: TRBJ2-3; D gene: NA; clone size: many; V gene: TRBV20-1; CDR3 protein: CSAIGEYTDTQYF; CDR3 DNA: TGCAGTGCTATTGGGGAATACACAGATACGCAGTATTTT
J gene: TRBJ1-2; D gene: TRBD1; clone size: many; V gene: TRBV28; CDR3 protein: CASSLTGGSIYGYTF; CDR3 DNA: TGTGCCAGCAGTTTGACAGGGGGTTCAATTTATGGCTACACCTTC
J gene: TRBJ1-5; D gene: TRBD1; clone size: few; V gene: TRBV7-8; CDR3 protein: CASSSGQVGNQPQHF; CDR3 DNA: TGTGCCAGCAGCTCGGGACAGGTGGGCAATCAGCCCCAGCATTTT
J gene: TRBJ2-2; D gene: NA; clone size: many; V gene: TRBV7-2; CDR3 protein: CASSHGRRTNTGELFF; CDR3 DNA: TGTGCCAGCAGCCACGGCAGGCGTACGAACACCGGGGAGCTGTTTTTT
J gene: TRBJ1-1; D gene: NA; clone size: many; V gene: TRBV20-1; CDR3 protein: CSARDPQRGTEAFF; CDR3 DNA: TGCAGTGCTAGAGATCCCCAGAGAGGCACTGAAGCTTTCTTT
J gene: TRBJ1-6; D gene: NA; clone size: few; V gene: TRBV4-2; CDR3 protein: CASSQGQAGSPLNF; CDR3 DNA: TGTGCCAGCAGCCAAGGTCAGGCTGGGTCACCCCTCAACTTT
J gene: TRBJ2-1; D gene: NA; clone size: many; V gene: TRBV9; CDR3 protein: CASSRGNNEQFF; CDR3 DNA: TGTGCCAGCAGCCGGGGAAACAATGAGCAGTTCTTC
J gene: TRBJ1-6; D gene: NA; clone size: many; V gene: TRBV5-1; CDR3 protein: CASSLEGDNSPLHF; CDR3 DNA: TGCGCCAGCAGCTTGGAGGGGGATAATTCACCCCTCCACTTT